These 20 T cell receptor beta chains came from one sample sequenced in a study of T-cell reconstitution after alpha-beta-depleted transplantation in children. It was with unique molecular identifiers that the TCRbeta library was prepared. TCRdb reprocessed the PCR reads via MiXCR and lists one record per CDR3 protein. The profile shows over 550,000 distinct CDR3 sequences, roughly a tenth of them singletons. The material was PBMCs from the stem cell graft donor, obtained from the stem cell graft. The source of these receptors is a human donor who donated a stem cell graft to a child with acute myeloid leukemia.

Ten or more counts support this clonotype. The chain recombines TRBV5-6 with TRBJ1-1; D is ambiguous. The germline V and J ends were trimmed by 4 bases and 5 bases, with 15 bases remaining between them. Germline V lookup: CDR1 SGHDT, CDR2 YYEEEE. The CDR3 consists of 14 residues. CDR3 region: CASSGNAGKTEAFF. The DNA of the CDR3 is TGTGCCAGCAGCGGAAACGCAGGAAAAACTGAAGCTTTCTTT.

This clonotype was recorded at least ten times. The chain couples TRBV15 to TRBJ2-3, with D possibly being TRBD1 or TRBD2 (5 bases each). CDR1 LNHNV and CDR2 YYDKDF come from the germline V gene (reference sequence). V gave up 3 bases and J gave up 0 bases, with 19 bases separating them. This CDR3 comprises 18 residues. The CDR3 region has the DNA TGTGCCACCAGCAGCCCTGGGGACGGAAAGATAAGCACAGATACGCAGTATTTT. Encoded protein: CATSSPGDGKISTDTQYF.

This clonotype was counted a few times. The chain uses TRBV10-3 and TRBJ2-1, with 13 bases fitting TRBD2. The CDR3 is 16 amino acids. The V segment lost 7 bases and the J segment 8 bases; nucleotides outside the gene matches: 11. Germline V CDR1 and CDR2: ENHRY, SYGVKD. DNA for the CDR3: TGTGCCATCACCCCCGGACTAGCGGGAGTGAACTATGAGCAGTTCTTC. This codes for CAITPGLAGVNYEQFF.

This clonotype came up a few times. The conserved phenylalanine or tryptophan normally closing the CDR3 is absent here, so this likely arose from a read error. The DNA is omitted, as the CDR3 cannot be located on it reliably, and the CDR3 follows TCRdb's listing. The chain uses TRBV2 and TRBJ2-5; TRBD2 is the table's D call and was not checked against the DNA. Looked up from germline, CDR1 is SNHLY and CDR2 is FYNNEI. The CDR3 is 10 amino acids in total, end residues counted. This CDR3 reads CASSEGLVSV.

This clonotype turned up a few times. CDR3 sequence reads: CSAEQGASETYNEQFF. The CDR3 nucleotides read TGCAGTGCCGAACAGGGCGCTAGCGAGACCTACAATGAGCAGTTCTTC. This chain connects TRBV20-1 to TRBJ2-1; perhaps D is TRBD1 or TRBD2 (6 bases each). Trimming pared 6 bases from V and 2 bases from J, leaving 20 bases between. The CDR3 sequence is 16 residues long. The germline CDR1 and CDR2 sequences are DFQATT and SNEGSKA (reference sequence).

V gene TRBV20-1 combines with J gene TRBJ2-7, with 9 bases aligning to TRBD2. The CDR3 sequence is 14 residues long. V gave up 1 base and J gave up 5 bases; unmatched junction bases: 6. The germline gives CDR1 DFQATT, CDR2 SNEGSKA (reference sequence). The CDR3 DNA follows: TGCAGTGCTAGAGGGGCTAGCGGGACGGACGAGCAGTACTTC. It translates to CSARGASGTDEQYF.

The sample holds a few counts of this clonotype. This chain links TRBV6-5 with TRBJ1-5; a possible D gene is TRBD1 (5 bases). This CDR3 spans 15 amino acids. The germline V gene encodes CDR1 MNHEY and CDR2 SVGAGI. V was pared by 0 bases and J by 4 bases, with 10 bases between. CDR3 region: CASSYSGGMNQPQHF. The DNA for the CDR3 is TGTGCCAGCAGTTACTCGGGGGGAATGAATCAGCCCCAGCATTTT.

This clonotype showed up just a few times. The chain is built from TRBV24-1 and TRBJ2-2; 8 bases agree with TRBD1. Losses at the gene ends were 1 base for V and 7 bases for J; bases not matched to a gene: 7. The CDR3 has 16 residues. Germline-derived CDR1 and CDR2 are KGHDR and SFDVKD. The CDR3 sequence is CATSDLVPGGIGELFF. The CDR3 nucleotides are TGTGCCACCAGTGATTTAGTTCCAGGGGGCATCGGGGAGCTGTTTTTT.

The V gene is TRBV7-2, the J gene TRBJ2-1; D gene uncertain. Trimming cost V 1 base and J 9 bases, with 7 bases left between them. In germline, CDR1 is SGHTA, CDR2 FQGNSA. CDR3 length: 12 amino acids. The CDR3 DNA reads TGTGCCAGCAGCTTAGTGAGTCGTGAGCAGTTCTTC. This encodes CASSLVSREQFF.

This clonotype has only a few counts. CDR3 nucleotide sequence: TGTGCCAGCAGCCAAGATTTGGGGGCAGCTTTCTTT. It specifies CASSQDLGAAFF. The chain employs TRBV14 and TRBJ1-1; possible D gene TRBD1, 6 bases. Per germline, CDR1 SGHDN and CDR2 FVKESK. CDR3 length: 12 amino acids. V gave up 0 bases and J gave up 10 bases, with 9 bases separating them.

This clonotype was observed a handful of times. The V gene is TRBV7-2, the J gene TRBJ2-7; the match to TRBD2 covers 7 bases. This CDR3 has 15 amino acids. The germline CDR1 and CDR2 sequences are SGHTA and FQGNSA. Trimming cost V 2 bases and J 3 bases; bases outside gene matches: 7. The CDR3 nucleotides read TGTGCCAGCAGCTTAACGGCGGGAGAAAACTACGAGCAGTACTTC. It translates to CASSLTAGENYEQYF. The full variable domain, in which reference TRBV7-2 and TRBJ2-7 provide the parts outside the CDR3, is GAGVSQSPSNKVTEKGKDVELRCDPISGHTALYWYRQSLGQGLEFLIYFQGNSAPDKSGLPSDRFSAERTGGSVSTLTIQRTQQEDSAVYLCASSLTAGENYEQYFGPGTRLTVT.

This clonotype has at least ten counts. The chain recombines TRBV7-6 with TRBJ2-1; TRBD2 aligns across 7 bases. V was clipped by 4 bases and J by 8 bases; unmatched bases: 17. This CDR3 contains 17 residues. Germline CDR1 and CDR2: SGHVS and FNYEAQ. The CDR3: CASSSQLRGRAVDEQFF. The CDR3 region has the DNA TGTGCCAGCAGCTCACAACTTAGAGGGAGGGCCGTGGATGAGCAGTTCTTC.

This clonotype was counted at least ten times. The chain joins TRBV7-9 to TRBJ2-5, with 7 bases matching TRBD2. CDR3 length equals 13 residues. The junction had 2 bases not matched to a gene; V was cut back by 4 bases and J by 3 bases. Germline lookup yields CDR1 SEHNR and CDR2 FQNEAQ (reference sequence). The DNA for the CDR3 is TGTGCCAGCAGCTCTAGCGGCGAAGAGACCCAGTACTTC. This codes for CASSSSGEETQYF.

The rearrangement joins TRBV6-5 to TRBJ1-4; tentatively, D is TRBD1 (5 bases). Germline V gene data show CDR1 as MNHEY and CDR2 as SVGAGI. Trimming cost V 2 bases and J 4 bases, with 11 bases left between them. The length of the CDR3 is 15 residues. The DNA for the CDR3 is TGTGCCAGCAGTTACCAGGGAGTTGGTAATGAAAAACTGTTTTTT. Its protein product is CASSYQGVGNEKLFF.

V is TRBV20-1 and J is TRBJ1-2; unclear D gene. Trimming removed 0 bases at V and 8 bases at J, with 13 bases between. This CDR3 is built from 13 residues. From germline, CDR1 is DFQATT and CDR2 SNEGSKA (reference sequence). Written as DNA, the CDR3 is TGCAGTGCTAGAGATCGGCGGGGTGGGGGCTACACCTTC. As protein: CSARDRRGGGYTF.

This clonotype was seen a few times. The CDR3 nucleotides read TGTGCCAGCAGCCAAGATCGCGTGAGCAGAGCCTTATACAATGAGCAGTTCTTC. Amino acids: CASSQDRVSRALYNEQFF. The chain joins TRBV4-2 to TRBJ2-1; D unresolved. V lost 0 bases to trimming and J lost 4 bases, with 19 bases between them. Germline values: CDR1 LGHNA, CDR2 YNFKEQ. This CDR3 contains 18 residues.

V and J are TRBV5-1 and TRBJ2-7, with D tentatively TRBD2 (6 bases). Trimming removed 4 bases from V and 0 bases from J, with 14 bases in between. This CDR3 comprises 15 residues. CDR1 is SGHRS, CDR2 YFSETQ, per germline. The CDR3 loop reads CASSPEGRSSYEQYF. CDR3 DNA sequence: TGCGCCAGCAGCCCGGAGGGACGGAGCTCCTACGAGCAGTACTTC.

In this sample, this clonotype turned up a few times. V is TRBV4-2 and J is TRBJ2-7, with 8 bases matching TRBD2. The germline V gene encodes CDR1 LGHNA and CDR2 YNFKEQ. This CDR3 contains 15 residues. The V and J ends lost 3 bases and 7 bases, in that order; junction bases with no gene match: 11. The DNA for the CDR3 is TGTGCCAGCAGCCACTTACCGGGAGGGCCAAGGGAGCAGTACTTC. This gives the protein CASSHLPGGPREQYF.

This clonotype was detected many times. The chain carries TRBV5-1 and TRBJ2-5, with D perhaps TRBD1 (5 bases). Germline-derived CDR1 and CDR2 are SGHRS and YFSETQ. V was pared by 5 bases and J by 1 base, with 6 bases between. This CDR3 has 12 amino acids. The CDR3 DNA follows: TGCGCCAGCAGTAGGGGCCAAGAGACCCAGTACTTC. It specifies CASSRGQETQYF.

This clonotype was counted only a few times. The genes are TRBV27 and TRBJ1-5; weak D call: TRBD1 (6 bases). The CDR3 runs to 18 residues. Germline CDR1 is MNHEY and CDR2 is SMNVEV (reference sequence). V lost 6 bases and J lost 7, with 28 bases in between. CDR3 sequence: CASSKYYSPRGVRQPQHF. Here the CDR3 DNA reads TGTGCCAGCAGCAAATATTATTCCCCAAGGGGGGTAAGGCAGCCCCAGCATTTT.